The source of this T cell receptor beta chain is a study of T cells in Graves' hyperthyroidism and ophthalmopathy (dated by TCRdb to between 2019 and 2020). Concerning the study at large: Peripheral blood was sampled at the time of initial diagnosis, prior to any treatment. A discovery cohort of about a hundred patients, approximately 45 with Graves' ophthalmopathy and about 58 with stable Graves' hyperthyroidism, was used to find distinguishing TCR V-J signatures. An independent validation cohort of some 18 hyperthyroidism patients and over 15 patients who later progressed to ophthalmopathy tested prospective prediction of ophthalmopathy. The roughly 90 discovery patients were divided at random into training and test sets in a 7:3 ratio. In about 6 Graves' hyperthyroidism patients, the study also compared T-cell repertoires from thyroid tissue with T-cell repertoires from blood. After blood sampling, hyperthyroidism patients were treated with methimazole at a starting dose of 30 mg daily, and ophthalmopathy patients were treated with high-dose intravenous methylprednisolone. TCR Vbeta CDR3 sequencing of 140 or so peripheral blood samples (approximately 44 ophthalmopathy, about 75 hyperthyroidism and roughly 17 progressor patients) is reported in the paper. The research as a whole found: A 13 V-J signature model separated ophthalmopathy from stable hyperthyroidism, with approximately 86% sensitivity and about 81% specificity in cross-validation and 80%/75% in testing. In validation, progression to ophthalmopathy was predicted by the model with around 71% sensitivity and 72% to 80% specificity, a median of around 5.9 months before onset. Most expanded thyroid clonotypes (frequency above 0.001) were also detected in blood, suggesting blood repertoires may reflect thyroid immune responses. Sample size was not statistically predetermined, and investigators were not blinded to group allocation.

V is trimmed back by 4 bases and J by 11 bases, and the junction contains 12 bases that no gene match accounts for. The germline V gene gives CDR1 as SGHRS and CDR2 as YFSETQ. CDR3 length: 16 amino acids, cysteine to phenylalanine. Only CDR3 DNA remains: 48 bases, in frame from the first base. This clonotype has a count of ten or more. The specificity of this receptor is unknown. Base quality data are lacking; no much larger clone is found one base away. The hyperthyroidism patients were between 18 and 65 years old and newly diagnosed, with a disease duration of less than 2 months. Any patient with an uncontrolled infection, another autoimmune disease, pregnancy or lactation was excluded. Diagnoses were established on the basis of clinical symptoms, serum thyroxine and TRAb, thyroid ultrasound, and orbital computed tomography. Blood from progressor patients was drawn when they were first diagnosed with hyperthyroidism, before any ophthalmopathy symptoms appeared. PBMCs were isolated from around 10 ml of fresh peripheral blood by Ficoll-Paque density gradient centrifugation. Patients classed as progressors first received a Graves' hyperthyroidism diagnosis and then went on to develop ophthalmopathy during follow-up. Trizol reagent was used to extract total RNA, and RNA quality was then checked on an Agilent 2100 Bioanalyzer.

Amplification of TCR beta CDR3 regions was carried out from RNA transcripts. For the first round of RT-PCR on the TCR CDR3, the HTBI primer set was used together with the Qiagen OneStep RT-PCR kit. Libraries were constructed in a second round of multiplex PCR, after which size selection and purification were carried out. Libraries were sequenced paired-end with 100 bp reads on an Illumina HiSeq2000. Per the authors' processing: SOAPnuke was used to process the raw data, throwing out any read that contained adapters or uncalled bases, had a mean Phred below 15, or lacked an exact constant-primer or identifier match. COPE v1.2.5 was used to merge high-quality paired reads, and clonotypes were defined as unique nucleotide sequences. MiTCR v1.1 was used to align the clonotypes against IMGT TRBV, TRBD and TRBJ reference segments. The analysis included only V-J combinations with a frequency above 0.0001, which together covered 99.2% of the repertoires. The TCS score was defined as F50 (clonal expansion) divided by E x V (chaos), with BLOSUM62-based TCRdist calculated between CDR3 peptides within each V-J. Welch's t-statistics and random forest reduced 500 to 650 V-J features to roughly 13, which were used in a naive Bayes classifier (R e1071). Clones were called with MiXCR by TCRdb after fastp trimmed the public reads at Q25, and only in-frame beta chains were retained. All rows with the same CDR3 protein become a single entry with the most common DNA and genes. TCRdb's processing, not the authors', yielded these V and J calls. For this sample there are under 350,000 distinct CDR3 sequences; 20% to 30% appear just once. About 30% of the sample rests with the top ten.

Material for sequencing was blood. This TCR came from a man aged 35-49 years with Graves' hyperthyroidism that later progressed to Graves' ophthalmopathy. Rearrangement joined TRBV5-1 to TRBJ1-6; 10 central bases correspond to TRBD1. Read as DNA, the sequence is TGCGCCAGCAGCCCAAATTCCGGGACAGGGGATACACCCCTCCACTTT. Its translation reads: CASSPNSGTGDTPLHF.